The 32 T cell receptor beta chains listed next were all sequenced from one sample in a study of T cell changes during pregnancy in multiple sclerosis. Assay used: immunoSEQ multiplex PCR; TCRdb lists only in-frame clones, some missing. The table lists about 20,000 clones, over 70% of them singletons, with roughly 14% in the top ten. The sample here was CD8+ T cells from peripheral blood mononuclear cells, taken in the third trimester of pregnancy. These receptors came from a female donor in good health, enrolled as a control in a pregnancy study.

This chain joins TRBV28 and TRBJ2-1, with TRBD2 matching 10 bases. J was trimmed by 6 bases and V by 4 bases; bases with no gene match: 6. Per germline, CDR1 MDHEN and CDR2 SYDVKM. The CDR3 totals 15 residues. The CDR3 sequence: CASSSLAGEPNEQFF. CDR3 DNA: TGTGCCAGCAGTTCTCTAGCGGGGGAGCCCAATGAGCAGTTCTTC.

The rearrangement joins TRBV10-1 to TRBJ2-4; D remains ambiguous. V was trimmed by 2 bases and J by 4 bases, leaving 9 bases between them. The CDR3 is 14 amino acids. Germline CDR1 reads WNHNN; CDR2 reads SYGVQD (reference sequence). The CDR3 nucleotides read TGCGCCAGCAGTGAGGAGGCAGCTAAAAACATTCAGTACTTC. Translation gives CASSEEAAKNIQYF.

The CDR3 reads CASGRGYLNEQFF. CDR3 nucleotides: TGTGCCAGCGGTCGGGGGTATCTCAATGAGCAGTTCTTC. This chain joins TRBV11-2 and TRBJ2-1, with D perhaps matching TRBD2 (6 bases). The CDR3 consists of 13 residues. V was clipped by 8 bases and J by 6 bases, with 14 bases between them. Germline values: CDR1 SGHAT, CDR2 FQNNGV.

V gene TRBV5-1 combines with J gene TRBJ1-1; D remains unclear. Germline V lookup: CDR1 SGHRS, CDR2 YFSETQ. Deletions cut 0 bases from V and 1 base from J, with 4 bases between. This CDR3 contains 13 residues. The CDR3 nucleotides read TGCGCCAGCAGCTTGGGAGAGAACACTGAAGCTTTCTTT. It encodes CASSLGENTEAFF. The entire variable domain, with the rest obtained from reference TRBV5-1 and TRBJ1-1, is as follows: KAGVTQTPRYLIKTRGQQVTLSCSPISGHRSVSWYQQTPGQGLQFLFEYFSETQRNKGNFPGRFSGRQFSNSRSEMNVSTLELGDSALYLCASSLGENTEAFFGQGTRLTVV.

The chain couples TRBV7-9 to TRBJ2-2; D is uncertain. Trimming took 4 bases from V and 5 from J, leaving 8 bases between them. There are 13 residues in the CDR3. Germline loops: CDR1 SEHNR, CDR2 FQNEAQ (reference sequence). DNA of the CDR3: TGTGCCAGCAGCTCCCACAGTACCGGGGAGCTGTTTTTT. Protein sequence: CASSSHSTGELFF.

By proportion, this clone is medium-sized (0.01 to 0.1%). This chain links TRBV28 with TRBJ2-2; 7 bases align to TRBD2. V dropped 10 bases and J dropped 1; count of bases not matched to a gene: 9. The CDR3 is 15 residues long. Germline loops: CDR1 MDHEN, CDR2 SYDVKM. Written as DNA, the CDR3 is TGTGCCACCCGCCCCACTAGCGAGAACACCGGGGAGCTGTTTTTT. Protein: CATRPTSENTGELFF.

The chain employs TRBV5-8 and TRBJ1-4; possibly TRBD1 for D (5 bases). Germline loops: CDR1 SGHTS, CDR2 YDEGEE. This CDR3 spans 15 amino acids. The V and J ends lost 4 bases and 2 bases respectively, with 12 bases between them. This CDR3 reads CASSPGSLTNEKLFF. Written as DNA, the CDR3 is TGTGCCAGCAGCCCAGGGTCTCTGACTAATGAAAAACTGTTTTTT.

This clone was observed a single time. This sequence joins TRBV27 and TRBJ1-5, with a weak D call TRBD1 (5 bases). The germline gives CDR1 MNHEY, CDR2 SMNVEV (reference sequence). This CDR3 comprises 15 residues. V lost 0 bases and J lost 3, with 9 bases in between. The CDR3 reads CASSLSSGFNQPQHF. In nucleotides, the CDR3 is TGTGCCAGCAGTTTATCCTCAGGGTTCAATCAGCCCCAGCATTTT.

This chain joins TRBV7-9 and TRBJ2-7; 9 bases align to TRBD1. This CDR3 spans 17 amino acids. J gave up 0 bases and V 1 base, and 7 bases lay outside the gene matches. The germline V gene encodes CDR1 SEHNR and CDR2 FQNEAQ (reference sequence). The CDR3 nucleotides are TGTGCCAGCAGCTTAGACCCTAGGGACAGGGCCTCCTACGAGCAGTACTTC. Its protein is CASSLDPRDRASYEQYF. The complete variable domain, with remaining parts taken from reference TRBV7-9 and TRBJ2-7, reads DTGVSQNPRHKITKRGQNVTFRCDPISEHNRLYWYRQTLGQGPEFLTYFQNEAQLEKSRLLSDRFSAERPKGSFSTLEIQRTEQGDSAMYLCASSLDPRDRASYEQYFGPGTRLTVT.

This chain links TRBV28 with TRBJ2-7; D perhaps matches TRBD1 (6 bases). Trimming left V 6 bases short and J 0 bases short, with 9 bases between. This CDR3 spans 13 amino acids. The germline V gene has CDR1 MDHEN and CDR2 SYDVKM. CDR3 sequence reads: CASRKGVSYEQYF. The CDR3 DNA is TGTGCCAGCAGGAAGGGGGTCTCCTACGAGCAGTACTTC.

The V call is TRBV28, the J call TRBJ1-4; D call uncertain. CDR3 size: 16 residues. CDR1 is MDHEN and CDR2 is SYDVKM in the germline V gene. V gave up 2 bases and J gave up 10 bases, with 20 bases separating them. CDR3 sequence reads: CASSLADGSVLGKLFF. CDR3 DNA sequence: TGTGCCAGCAGTTTAGCCGACGGGTCGGTCCTCGGAAAACTGTTTTTT. Drawing the rest from reference TRBV28 and TRBJ1-4, the complete variable domain is DVKVTQSSRYLVKRTGEKVFLECVQDMDHENMFWYRQDPGLGLRLIYFSYDVKMKEKGDIPEGYSVSREKKERFSLILESASTNQTSMYLCASSLADGSVLGKLFFGSGTQLSVL.

CDR3 in DNA: TGTGCCAGCAGCTTGGGGCAGGGTCCCAATCAGCCCCAGCATTTT. Its translation: CASSLGQGPNQPQHF. The chain carries TRBV5-6 and TRBJ1-5; a weak D match, TRBD1 (5 bases). The V end was cut by 0 bases, the J end by 3 bases, with 10 bases between. Germline V gene lookup returns CDR1 SGHDT and CDR2 YYEEEE. This CDR3 has 15 amino acids. The full variable domain, rest sourced from reference TRBV5-6 and TRBJ1-5, is DAGVTQSPTHLIKTRGQQVTLRCSPKSGHDTVSWYQQALGQGPQFIFQYYEEEERQRGNFPDRFSGHQFPNYSSELNVNALLLGDSALYLCASSLGQGPNQPQHFGDGTRLSIL.

The rearrangement uses TRBV6-1 and TRBJ2-7; 10 bases line up with TRBD2. CDR1 and CDR2 from the germline V gene are MNHNS and SASEGT. With V trimmed by 1 base and J by 2 bases, 2 bases remained unmatched. The CDR3 is 15 residues long. For the CDR3, the DNA is TGTGCCAGCAGTGAAGTTACTAGCGGGGCCTACGAGCAGTACTTC. The encoded protein is CASSEVTSGAYEQYF.

On this clone: A much larger clone differs from this one at a single base, so this may be a read error. The rearrangement uses TRBV6-4 and TRBJ2-3, with 10 nucleotides matching TRBD2. Germline loops: CDR1 MRHNA, CDR2 SNTAGT. The trim removed 5 bases at V and 3 bases at J, leaving 2 bases unmatched. The CDR3 loop spans 14 amino acids. The CDR3 DNA sequence: TGTGCCAGCAGTTTAGCGGGGGGAACAGATACGCAGTATTTT. Encoded protein: CASSLAGGTDTQYF.

The chain combines TRBV28 with TRBJ2-3; 10 bases align to TRBD2. The CDR3 is 16 residues long. Trimming took 5 bases from V and 3 from J; bases not matched to a gene: 8. The germline V gene encodes CDR1 MDHEN and CDR2 SYDVKM. CDR3 loop: CASSASSGSYTDTQYF. Here the CDR3 DNA reads TGTGCCAGCAGTGCATCTAGCGGGAGTTATACAGATACGCAGTATTTT. Variable domain in full (rest from reference TRBV28 and TRBJ2-3): DVKVTQSSRYLVKRTGEKVFLECVQDMDHENMFWYRQDPGLGLRLIYFSYDVKMKEKGDIPEGYSVSREKKERFSLILESASTNQTSMYLCASSASSGSYTDTQYFGPGTRLTVL.

V is TRBV18 and J is TRBJ2-3; 7 nucleotides match TRBD1. The CDR3 sequence is 17 residues long. V lost 3 bases, J lost 0 bases, and 9 bases stayed unmatched. Germline loops: CDR1 KGHSH, CDR2 LQKENI. This CDR3 is CASSPDRDRGSTDTQYF. DNA for the CDR3: TGTGCCAGCTCACCCGACCGGGACAGAGGCAGCACAGATACGCAGTATTTT.

The V and J genes are TRBV6-1 and TRBJ2-1, with 14 bases aligning to TRBD2. Germline values: CDR1 MNHNS, CDR2 SASEGT. V was clipped by 7 bases and J by 8 bases; unmatched bases: 7. This CDR3 region has 15 residues. Here the CDR3 DNA reads TGTGCCAGCACCGTGACTAGCGGGGGGGCTGATGAGCAGTTCTTC. This gives the protein CASTVTSGGADEQFF.

The chain links TRBV10-2 to TRBJ2-7; a weak D match, TRBD1 (6 bases). There are 13 residues in the CDR3. V was cut by 6 bases and J by 1 base, with 10 bases left in between. The V gene's germline CDR1 is WSHSY and CDR2 SAAADI. The CDR3 reads CASSGDRSYEQYF. The CDR3 DNA sequence: TGCGCCAGCAGCGGTGACAGGTCCTACGAGCAGTACTTC.

V gene TRBV19 combines with J gene TRBJ2-7, with D hard to call. The CDR3 is made up of 12 amino acids. V lost 5 bases, J lost 0 bases, and 5 bases lay in between. Germline-derived CDR1 and CDR2 are LNHDA and SQIVND (reference sequence). The CDR3: CASSQNSYEQYF. Here the CDR3 DNA reads TGTGCCAGTAGTCAGAACTCCTACGAGCAGTACTTC. The full variable domain, rest sourced from reference TRBV19 and TRBJ2-7, is DGGITQSPKYLFRKEGQNVTLSCEQNLNHDAMYWYRQDPGQGLRLIYYSQIVNDFQKGDIAEGYSVSREKKESFPLTVTSAQKNPTAFYLCASSQNSYEQYFGPGTRLTVT.

The rearrangement uses TRBV5-6 and TRBJ2-7; TRBD1 might be the D (6 bases). This CDR3 is 15 amino acids long. CDR1 is SGHDT and CDR2 is YYEEEE in the germline V gene. The V and J ends lost 0 bases and 3 bases respectively, with 13 bases between them. The CDR3 sequence: CASSLESTGIYEQYF. The CDR3 DNA is TGTGCCAGCAGCTTGGAGTCGACAGGAATCTACGAGCAGTACTTC.

J is TRBJ2-7 and V is TRBV28; 7 bases line up with TRBD2. Per germline, CDR1 MDHEN and CDR2 SYDVKM. The CDR3 totals 13 residues. With V trimmed by 6 bases and J by 5 bases, 7 bases remained unmatched. CDR3 DNA sequence: TGTGCCAGCAGCGACCCCGGGACTAACGAGCAGTACTTC. Protein sequence: CASSDPGTNEQYF.

This clone was observed once. The chain carries TRBV28 and TRBJ1-1; possibly TRBD1 for D (5 bases). The germline V and J ends were trimmed by 8 bases and 3 bases, with 10 bases remaining between them. The CDR3 is 12 residues long. Germline CDR1 and CDR2: MDHEN and SYDVKM. CDR3 amino acids: CASCRAYTEAFF. The DNA for the CDR3 is TGTGCCAGCTGCAGGGCGTACACTGAAGCTTTCTTT.

The chain couples TRBV9 to TRBJ1-3; weak D call: TRBD1 (5 bases). The germline gives CDR1 SGDLS, CDR2 YYNGEE. The V end was cut by 4 bases, the J end by 0 bases, with 8 bases between. The CDR3 has 14 residues. The CDR3 nucleotides read TGTGCCAGCAGCCCAGGGAACTCTGGAAACACCATATATTTT. Its protein is CASSPGNSGNTIYF.

V gene TRBV14 combines with J gene TRBJ2-3; tentative D call: TRBD1 (5 bases). Trimming cost V 4 bases and J 3 bases, with 14 bases left between them. The CDR3 length is 15 residues. CDR1 is SGHDN, CDR2 FVKESK, per germline. The DNA of the CDR3 is TGTGCCAGCAGCCCCGCCAGGGATGGTACAGATACGCAGTATTTT. Translation: CASSPARDGTDTQYF.

The chain has TRBV28 and TRBJ1-4; D unresolved. V lost 5 bases and J 7 bases, leaving 20 bases between the germline ends. There are 16 residues in the CDR3. From germline, CDR1 is MDHEN and CDR2 SYDVKM. The CDR3 protein is CASSVLGGVPGEKLFF. The CDR3 DNA follows: TGTGCCAGCAGTGTACTGGGCGGGGTCCCTGGTGAAAAACTGTTTTTT. Combining the CDR3 with reference TRBV28 and TRBJ1-4 gives the whole variable domain DVKVTQSSRYLVKRTGEKVFLECVQDMDHENMFWYRQDPGLGLRLIYFSYDVKMKEKGDIPEGYSVSREKKERFSLILESASTNQTSMYLCASSVLGGVPGEKLFFGSGTQLSVL.

Judged by abundance, this clone is medium-sized (0.01 to 0.1%). The V gene is TRBV4-2, the J gene TRBJ2-1; D is unresolved. The CDR3 contains 12 residues. Germline V gene sequence: CDR1 LGHNA, CDR2 YNFKEQ. With 2 bases removed from V and 5 bases from J, the gap between germline ends came to 4 bases. Here the CDR3 DNA reads TGTGCCAGCAGCCAAACGGACAATGAGCAGTTCTTC. Translated, it gives CASSQTDNEQFF.

V gene TRBV27 combines with J gene TRBJ2-7; 7 bases line up with TRBD1. This CDR3 comprises 15 residues. Germline V gene sequence: CDR1 MNHEY, CDR2 SMNVEV (reference sequence). The trim removed 5 bases at V and 3 bases at J, leaving 10 bases unmatched. The CDR3 loop is CASSSSGQILYEQYF. The CDR3 DNA reads TGTGCCAGCAGTAGTTCGGGACAGATCCTCTACGAGCAGTACTTC.

The genes are TRBV5-6 and TRBJ1-1, with 8 bases identical to TRBD1. The germline V gene has CDR1 SGHDT and CDR2 YYEEEE. The J segment lost 0 bases and the V segment lost 2 bases, leaving 6 bases of the junction unmatched. CDR3 length equals 16 residues. DNA of the CDR3: TGTGCCAGCAGCTTCGGGTCAGGGGGCGTGAACACTGAAGCTTTCTTT. Protein sequence: CASSFGSGGVNTEAFF.

The chain joins TRBV5-6 to TRBJ1-1; possibly TRBD1 for D (5 bases). This CDR3 comprises 14 residues. Germline V gives CDR1 SGHDT, CDR2 YYEEEE. V dropped 6 bases and J dropped 3 bases, with 15 bases sitting between them. CDR3 DNA sequence: TGTGCCAGCACCCATTTGACAGAACACACTGAAGCTTTCTTT. Its protein product is CASTHLTEHTEAFF.

J is TRBJ1-4 and V is TRBV6-1; no definite D call. Trimming shortened V by 5 bases and J by 0 bases, and 10 bases separated the two germline ends. The CDR3 covers 15 residues. Germline-derived CDR1 and CDR2 are MNHNS and SASEGT. The CDR3 DNA reads TGTGCCAGCAGTCCCGACGGAGCAACTAATGAAAAACTGTTTTTT. Its protein is CASSPDGATNEKLFF.

The chain uses TRBV27 and TRBJ2-1; 14 nucleotides line up with TRBD2. V was pared by 6 bases and J by 10 bases, with 11 bases of the junction left unmatched. Germline-derived CDR1 and CDR2 are MNHEY and SMNVEV (reference sequence). The length of the CDR3 is 16 residues. The CDR3 nucleotides are TGTGCCAGCAGCCTAAGCGGGACTAGCGGGAGCGAGGAGCAGTTCTTC. It yields the protein CASSLSGTSGSEEQFF.

This clone was counted a few times. V usage is TRBV6-4 and J usage is TRBJ1-2; the D is unclear. The germline V gene encodes CDR1 MRHNA and CDR2 SNTAGT. The length of the CDR3 is 13 residues. V lost 0 bases and J lost 8, with 10 bases in between. The DNA of the CDR3 is TGTGCCAGCAGTGACTCGGAGGGAGGCGGCTACACCTTC. Its translation: CASSDSEGGGYTF.